This entry lists 18 T cell receptor beta chains sequenced from one sample in a study of blood T cell repertoires in COVID-19 (dated by TCRdb to about 2020). Receptor libraries were prepared by the immunoSEQ multiplex PCR assay. The table comes from immuneACCESS by way of TCRdb, which keeps in-frame sequences with V and J called. Part of the clones is missing from these tables; in studies checked, under half for an unresolved V gene and the rest for unknown reasons. This sample gives roughly 150,000 clones in total; 70% to 80% of them show up just once. The ten largest make up 9.5% to 12% of the sample. The sample consisted of peripheral blood. The receptors originated from a man in his 60s who had recovered from COVID-19.

This clone was counted between two and nine times. This sequence joins TRBV27 and TRBJ2-7; 11 bases are shared with TRBD2. CDR1 and CDR2 from the germline V gene are MNHEY and SMNVEV (reference sequence). With V trimmed by 5 bases and J by 1 base, 7 bases remained unmatched. The CDR3 loop spans 16 amino acids. In DNA, the CDR3 is TGTGCCAGCAGTCCTAGACTAGCGGGACTATCCTACGAGCAGTACTTC. It encodes CASSPRLAGLSYEQYF.

The rearrangement uses TRBV7-2 and TRBJ1-1, with TRBD1 matching 8 bases. This CDR3 region has 15 residues. The V segment lost 5 bases and the J segment 1 base; nucleotides outside the gene matches: 6. Germline values: CDR1 SGHTA, CDR2 FQGNSA. CDR3 residues: CASSIDRGWNTEAFF. The CDR3, as DNA: TGTGCCAGCAGCATAGACAGGGGATGGAACACTGAAGCTTTCTTT. The variable domain in full, completed from reference TRBV7-2 and TRBJ1-1, reads GAGVSQSPSNKVTEKGKDVELRCDPISGHTALYWYRQSLGQGLEFLIYFQGNSAPDKSGLPSDRFSAERTGGSVSTLTIQRTQQEDSAVYLCASSIDRGWNTEAFFGQGTRLTVV.

This sequence joins TRBV27 and TRBJ1-6; the D is unclear. The CDR3 is 14 amino acids. Germline CDR1 and CDR2: MNHEY and SMNVEV (reference sequence). With 3 bases removed from V and 5 bases from J, the gap between germline ends came to 8 bases. Written as DNA, the CDR3 is TGTGCCAGCAGTTTCGGGTCCGATAATTCACCCCTCCACTTT. Its protein is CASSFGSDNSPLHF.

The chain links TRBV25-1 to TRBJ1-4; 9 bases are shared with TRBD1. The germline gives CDR1 MGHDK, CDR2 SYGVNS. V lost 3 bases, J lost 8 bases, and 4 bases stayed unmatched. CDR3 size: 14 residues. The CDR3 region is CASSDGTGNEKLFF. CDR3 nucleotide sequence: TGTGCCAGCAGTGATGGGACAGGGAACGAAAAACTGTTTTTT.

V usage is TRBV12-3 or TRBV12-4 and J usage is TRBJ1-3; D possibly corresponds to TRBD1 (5 bases). The V end was cut by 5 bases, the J end by 1 base, with 6 bases between. The CDR3 is 13 residues long. Written as DNA, the CDR3 is TGTGCCAGCAGTAGGGGATCTGGAAACACCATATATTTT. Its protein is CASSRGSGNTIYF.

V gene TRBV5-1 combines with J gene TRBJ2-3; the D is unclear. Germline lookup yields CDR1 SGHRS and CDR2 YFSETQ. Trimming took off 1 base at V and 2 bases at J, with 8 bases between the two ends. This CDR3 has 14 residues. The CDR3 reads CASSLSQYTDTQYF. The CDR3 region has the DNA TGCGCCAGCAGCTTGTCCCAGTACACAGATACGCAGTATTTT.

The chain uses TRBV4-1 and TRBJ2-7; 9 nucleotides align to TRBD1. The CDR3 is made up of 15 amino acids. The V and J ends lost 4 bases and 5 bases, in that order; junction bases with no gene match: 9. CDR1 is MGHRA, CDR2 YSYEKL, per germline. Here the CDR3 DNA reads TGCGCCAGCAGCCTTCGGGGACAGGGTATGAACGAGCAGTACTTC. Translated, it gives CASSLRGQGMNEQYF.

CDR3 in amino acids: CASSPGTGGVEQYF. CDR3 sequence (DNA): TGTGCCAGCAGTCCCGGGACAGGGGGAGTCGAGCAGTACTTC. V usage is TRBV28 and J usage is TRBJ2-7, with TRBD1 identical over 11 bases. Trimming took 5 bases from V and 6 from J; bases not matched to a gene: 6. CDR1 is MDHEN and CDR2 is SYDVKM in the germline V gene. The CDR3 runs 14 residues.

This chain connects TRBV11-3 to TRBJ2-1; the match to TRBD2 covers 9 bases. Germline V lookup: CDR1 SGHNT, CDR2 YENEEA. This CDR3 comprises 16 residues. V gave up 5 bases and J gave up 5 bases; unmatched junction bases: 10. CDR3 sequence: CASSPQGASGDNEQFF. The CDR3 nucleotides are TGTGCCAGCAGCCCCCAGGGCGCTAGCGGGGACAATGAGCAGTTCTTC.

This clone was observed a single time. The rearrangement uses TRBV7-3 and TRBJ1-1; 9 bases map to TRBD1. Germline V gives CDR1 SGHTA, CDR2 FQGTGA. The junction had 2 bases not matched to a gene; V was cut back by 5 bases and J by 1 base. The CDR3 is 14 amino acids. CDR3 nucleotide sequence: TGTGCCAGCAGCCCGGGACAGGGGAACACTGAAGCTTTCTTT. As protein: CASSPGQGNTEAFF.

J is TRBJ1-2 and V is TRBV25-1; 7 bases line up with TRBD1. This CDR3 has 16 residues. V trimming: 6 bases; J trimming: 1 base; junction bases outside the gene matches: 11. The V gene's germline CDR1 is MGHDK and CDR2 SYGVNS. Written as DNA, the CDR3 is TGTGCCAGCAGAACCTCCCGACAGGGCTTTAACTATGGCTACACCTTC. It yields the protein CASRTSRQGFNYGYTF.

J is TRBJ2-4 and V is TRBV5-1; 14 bases align to TRBD2. The junction had 16 bases not matched to a gene; V was cut back by 2 bases and J by 3 bases. From germline, CDR1 is SGHRS and CDR2 YFSETQ. The CDR3 is 21 residues long. The CDR3 spells CASSFGVAGTSGSLVKNIQYF. The CDR3 region has the DNA TGCGCCAGCAGCTTCGGGGTTGCCGGGACTAGCGGGAGTTTGGTCAAAAACATTCAGTACTTC.

This chain uses TRBV18 with TRBJ1-1; 7 bases are a match to TRBD1. This CDR3 is built from 14 residues. With V trimmed by 1 base and J by 6 bases, 5 bases remained unmatched. The germline CDR1 and CDR2 sequences are KGHSH and LQKENI. In nucleotides, the CDR3 is TGTGCCAGCTCACCACAGGGGGCCGGCTCTGAAGCTTTCTTT. It translates to CASSPQGAGSEAFF.

The chain carries TRBV9 and TRBJ1-6; 11 bases line up with TRBD1. The length of the CDR3 is 15 residues. Germline loops: CDR1 SGDLS, CDR2 YYNGEE. Trimming removed 2 bases from V and 7 bases from J; junction bases left unmatched: 2. The CDR3 loop reads CASSVRTGGNSPLHF. CDR3 nucleotides: TGTGCCAGCAGCGTTCGGACAGGGGGCAATTCACCCCTCCACTTT.

The chain links TRBV6-6 to TRBJ2-1, with 11 bases matching TRBD2. From germline, CDR1 is MNHNY and CDR2 SVGAGI (reference sequence). CDR3 length: 14 amino acids. The trim removed 9 bases at V and 5 bases at J, leaving 6 bases unmatched. The CDR3 DNA follows: TGTGCCAGTGACGAACTAGCGGGGGACAATGAGCAGTTCTTC. It codes for CASDELAGDNEQFF.

This chain connects TRBV4-3 to TRBJ2-6; D unresolved. Germline loops: CDR1 LGHNA, CDR2 YSLEER. This CDR3 spans 16 amino acids. V lost 0 bases, J lost 0 bases, and 6 bases lay in between. In nucleotides, the CDR3 is TGCGCCAGCAGCCAAGAATACTCCTCTGGGGCCAACGTCCTGACTTTC. This sequence encodes CASSQEYSSGANVLTF.

The chain combines TRBV5-4 with TRBJ1-3; possible D gene TRBD1, 6 bases. V was trimmed by 0 bases and J by 2 bases, leaving 12 bases between them. The V gene's germline CDR1 is SGHNT and CDR2 YYREEE (reference sequence). This CDR3 region has 16 residues. The CDR3 spells CASSLGGGAAGNTIYF. The CDR3 DNA reads as TGTGCCAGCAGCTTGGGGGGGGGCGCCGCTGGAAACACCATATATTTT.

The rearrangement joins TRBV10-3 to TRBJ2-2; a weak D match, TRBD2 (6 bases). CDR3 size: 13 residues. CDR1 and CDR2 from the germline V gene are ENHRY and SYGVKD. V dropped 4 bases and J dropped 6 bases, with 9 bases sitting between them. The CDR3 DNA sequence: TGTGCCATCAGTGGCTCGGGGGCCGGGGAGCTGTTTTTT. It specifies CAISGSGAGELFF.